These 21 T cell receptor beta chains were all obtained from the same sample, sequenced in a study of blood T cells in healthy people across ages. Primed by a sample-barcoded 5' primer and a J-beta primer mix, a second PCR proceeded for about 6 to 12 cycles. Using its own MiXCR run on the 5' RACE reads, TCRdb lists one record per CDR3 protein. The sample includes approximately 780,000 distinct CDR3 sequences, roughly 25% of them seen just once. The same data also contributed to another study, on T cells of mothers and their children.

The sequenced material came from blood. The receptors were sampled from a boy aged 5-17 years in good health.

The chain links TRBV29-1 to TRBJ2-1; D is uncertain. This CDR3 has 14 amino acids. The V and J ends lost 2 bases and 0 bases respectively, with 8 bases between them. Germline V CDR1 and CDR2: SQVTM, ANQGSEA. The CDR3 DNA sequence: TGCAGCGTTGAATCACTCAGCTCCTACAATGAGCAGTTCTTC. Translated: CSVESLSSYNEQFF.

This clonotype was detected a few times. The rearrangement uses TRBV7-9 and TRBJ2-1; a possible D gene is TRBD1 (6 bases). The end of the DNA aligns better with TRBJ2-7, so the J call may be wrong. The CDR3 runs to 14 residues. The germline gives CDR1 SEHNR, CDR2 FQNEAQ (reference sequence). The CDR3 DNA sequence: TGTGCCAGCAGCCGTTCCCAGGGGAACAACGAGCAGTACTTC. It translates to CASSRSQGNNEQYF.

V and J are TRBV12-3 or TRBV12-4 and TRBJ1-1; no clear D gene. V was clipped by 6 bases and J by 12 bases, with 20 bases between them. This CDR3 region has 13 residues. The CDR3 DNA follows: TGTGCCAGCAGCCCTGGGTTCCCAGGATTGACTTTCTTT. Protein: CASSPGFPGLTFF.

This clonotype was seen a few times. The chain links TRBV6-5 to TRBJ1-2; D gene ambiguous. Germline V gene lookup returns CDR1 MNHEY and CDR2 SVGAGI. The CDR3 is 11 residues long. V shed 5 bases and J shed 11 bases, with 12 bases lying between them. CDR3 in DNA: TGTGCCAGCAGTAACCACAGAGAATACACCTTC. As protein: CASSNHREYTF.

The chain has TRBV29-1 and TRBJ2-5; TRBD1 is a possible D gene (5 bases). Germline assignment: CDR1 SQVTM and CDR2 ANQGSEA. The V gene lost 0 bases and the J gene lost 2 bases, with 7 bases spanning the gap. This CDR3 has 13 residues. This CDR3 reads CSVEDRDQETQYF. The CDR3 nucleotides are TGCAGCGTTGAAGACAGGGATCAAGAGACCCAGTACTTC.

This clonotype was observed a handful of times. The J gene is TRBJ1-2, the V gene TRBV2; TRBD1 aligns across 7 bases. Germline CDR1 is SNHLY and CDR2 is FYNNEI. The CDR3 extends over 13 amino acids. V dropped 6 bases and J dropped 7; count of bases not matched to a gene: 8. CDR3 in amino acids: CASRLRQGGGYTF. The DNA of the CDR3 is TGTGCCAGCAGACTTCGACAGGGTGGTGGCTACACCTTC.

This clonotype came up a few times. This CDR3 reads CASSSLSGTTYNEQFF. The CDR3 nucleotides read TGTGCCAGCAGCTCCCTAAGCGGCACCACCTACAATGAGCAGTTCTTC. The genes are TRBV11-2 and TRBJ2-1, with D tentatively TRBD2 (5 bases). CDR1 and CDR2 from the germline V gene are SGHAT and FQNNGV. The ends were cut back, 4 bases at V and 2 bases at J, with 15 bases in the middle. This CDR3 is built from 16 residues.

The chain joins TRBV5-1 to TRBJ2-7, with TRBD2 identical over 10 bases. This CDR3 has 15 amino acids. Germline loops: CDR1 SGHRS, CDR2 YFSETQ. V lost 4 bases, J lost 9 bases, and 13 bases stayed unmatched. In nucleotides, the CDR3 is TGCGCCAGCAGCGGTGACTTTAGCGGGAGGTTCGTGCAGTACTTC. Encoded protein: CASSGDFSGRFVQYF.

The rearrangement uses TRBV9 and TRBJ1-1; a possible D gene is TRBD1 (5 bases). Per the germline V gene, CDR1 is SGDLS and CDR2 is YYNGEE. This CDR3 spans 14 amino acids. Trimming took off 2 bases at V and 0 bases at J, with 8 bases between the two ends. The CDR3 sequence is CASSVDSLNTEAFF. The CDR3 bases are TGTGCCAGCAGCGTCGACAGCCTGAACACTGAAGCTTTCTTT.

This clonotype was observed at least ten times. As DNA, the CDR3 is TGTGCCAGCACCCTACAGGGGGCGCGACATGAAAAACTGTTTTTT. This sequence encodes CASTLQGARHEKLFF. The chain has TRBV2 and TRBJ1-4, with 9 positions matching TRBD1. With V trimmed by 7 bases and J by 6 bases, 9 bases remained unmatched. This CDR3 contains 15 residues. CDR1 and CDR2 from the germline V gene are SNHLY and FYNNEI.

This rearrangement joins TRBV4-1 to TRBJ1-4; tentative D call: TRBD1 (6 bases). Germline CDR1 MGHRA, CDR2 YSYEKL. The V end was cut by 3 bases, the J end by 7 bases, with 15 bases between. This CDR3 is 15 amino acids long. This CDR3 is CASSQGQGLGEKLFF. As DNA, the CDR3 is TGCGCCAGCAGCCAGGGTCAGGGGTTGGGTGAAAAACTGTTTTTT.

The V and J genes are TRBV28 and TRBJ2-1, with a weak D call TRBD1 (6 bases). Trimming shortened V by 8 bases and J by 1 base, and 15 bases separated the two germline ends. CDR3 length: 15 amino acids. CDR1 is MDHEN, CDR2 SYDVKM, per germline. The CDR3 bases are TGTGCCAGCGGAGAGACAGGTATATCCTACAATGAGCAGTTCTTC. As protein: CASGETGISYNEQFF.

V and J are TRBV5-1 and TRBJ2-5, with 12 bases lining up with TRBD2. From germline, CDR1 is SGHRS and CDR2 YFSETQ. The CDR3 loop spans 16 amino acids. With V trimmed by 7 bases and J by 2 bases, 9 bases remained unmatched. CDR3 coding DNA: TGCGCCAGCCAACTGGGGCTAGCGGGGGGGCAAGAGACCCAGTACTTC. It codes for CASQLGLAGGQETQYF.

The V call is TRBV6-5, the J call TRBJ2-2; TRBD1 matches at 8 bases. Germline CDR1 reads MNHEY; CDR2 reads SVGAGI. The junction had 0 bases not matched to a gene; V was cut back by 6 bases and J by 6 bases. CDR3 length: 12 amino acids. The CDR3 loop reads CASRTGAGELFF. CDR3 nucleotide sequence: TGTGCCAGCAGGACAGGGGCCGGGGAGCTGTTTTTT.

This clonotype was seen only a few times. V is TRBV12-3 or TRBV12-4 and J is TRBJ2-4; 9 nucleotides match TRBD2. The CDR3 runs to 16 residues. Germline trimming cut 5 bases from V and 3 bases from J; bases unmatched to any gene: 8. CDR3 residues: CASSLLAGEVKNIQYF. CDR3 in DNA: TGTGCCAGCAGTCTCTTAGCGGGGGAGGTCAAAAACATTCAGTACTTC.

V usage is TRBV20-1 and J usage is TRBJ2-3; maybe TRBD2 (6 bases). The CDR3 covers 14 residues. The V end lost 5 bases, the J end lost 3 bases, and 15 bases lay between the germline ends. Looked up from germline, CDR1 is DFQATT and CDR2 is SNEGSKA (reference sequence). The chain's CDR3 is CSARFGGETDTQYF. The CDR3 DNA reads as TGCAGTGCTCGTTTTGGCGGGGAAACAGATACGCAGTATTTT.

The chain links TRBV7-2 to TRBJ1-1, with 8 bases matching TRBD1. The junction had 4 bases not matched to a gene; V was cut back by 2 bases and J by 5 bases. The germline V gene has CDR1 SGHTA and CDR2 FQGNSA. This CDR3 spans 14 amino acids. The CDR3 DNA reads TGTGCCAGCAGCTTAAGGACAGGGCAGACTGAAGCTTTCTTT. Amino acid sequence: CASSLRTGQTEAFF.

This clonotype was counted only a few times. At one end the junction does not follow the germline gene, possibly because of a read error. The V gene is TRBV6-5, the J gene TRBJ1-2; 7 positions match TRBD1. Germline V gene sequence: CDR1 MNHEY, CDR2 SVGAGI. The CDR3 spans 17 residues. The CDR3 DNA is TGCGCCAGCAGTTACACCTCCGGGACAGTGAGTTACTATGGCTACACCTTC. Amino acid sequence: CASSYTSGTVSYYGYTF.

The chain employs TRBV5-1 and TRBJ2-4; the D gene could be TRBD1 or TRBD2 (5 bases each). Germline lookup yields CDR1 SGHRS and CDR2 YFSETQ. The V and J ends lost 4 bases and 2 bases respectively, with 16 bases between them. The CDR3 contains 16 residues. The CDR3 spells CASSPPGQSTKNIQYF. In DNA, the CDR3 is TGCGCCAGCAGCCCTCCGGGGCAGAGTACCAAAAACATTCAGTACTTC.

The V call is TRBV20-1, the J call TRBJ1-5; D gene unclear. The germline V gene encodes CDR1 DFQATT and CDR2 SNEGSKA (reference sequence). This CDR3 spans 13 amino acids. Trimming removed 5 bases from V and 4 bases from J, with 12 bases in between. DNA of the CDR3: TGCAGTGCTGAGGAGGACGGGAATCAGCCCCAGCATTTT. Protein: CSAEEDGNQPQHF.

This clonotype was counted a few times. Given the absence of the conserved phenylalanine or tryptophan at the CDR3 end, a read error is likely. The limits of the CDR3 on the DNA are not certain, so only TCRdb's listed CDR3 is given. The chain's CDR3 is CASSFRGIGV. The rearrangement links TRBV7-9 to TRBJ2-4. In germline, CDR1 is SEHNR, CDR2 FQNEAQ (reference sequence). The CDR3 adds up to 10 amino acids, both ends counted.